This entry concerns a single TCR beta chain. This sample stems from a study of OX40 agonist ivuxolimab in advanced cancers. About the study: Three partial responders included one hepatocellular carcinoma patient and two cutaneous melanoma patients.

The protocol was immunoSEQ multiplex PCR, while the TCRdb copy is restricted to in-frame clones and leaves out a portion. The sample holds tens of thousands of clones, approximately 89% seen once. Trimming took off 5 bases at V and 0 bases at J, with 17 bases between the two ends. In germline, CDR1 is SNHLY, CDR2 FYNNEI. The CDR3 has 16 amino acids. The TCR originated in an adult with an advanced solid tumor such as melanoma, head and neck, liver or kidney cancer. The chain uses TRBV2 and TRBJ2-7, with D possibly being TRBD2 (5 bases). The source material was CD4+ or CD8+ T cells sorted from blood, sampled in a trial of the OX40 agonist ivuxolimab. As DNA, the CDR3 is TGTGCCAGCAGTATTTCGGACTTGTCTAGCTCCTACGAGCAGTACTTC. Translating it yields CASSISDLSSSYEQYF.